These 25 T cell receptor beta chains were all obtained from the same sample, sequenced in a study of T cells in Graves' hyperthyroidism and ophthalmopathy. RNA transcripts yielded amplified TCR beta CDR3 regions. During a first-round RT-PCR of the TCR CDR3, the HTBI primer set was used. TCRdb processed the multiplex PCR reads anew with MiXCR; each CDR3 protein has one entry. This table holds roughly 170,000 distinct CDR3 sequences, roughly 9.4% found once. Sequencing used blood. These TCRs come from a young woman with Graves' hyperthyroidism that later progressed to Graves' ophthalmopathy.

This clonotype was seen a single time. Sequence at one end of the junction differs from germline and may be a read error. This chain uses TRBV6-2 or TRBV6-3 with TRBJ2-7, with no clear D. This CDR3 spans 11 amino acids. Germline V CDR1 and CDR2: MNHEY, SVGEGT. The CDR3 is CASSYKYERYF. For the CDR3, the DNA is TGTGCCAGCAGTTACAAGTACGAGCGGTACTTC.

This chain links TRBV7-2 with TRBJ2-3, with 13 bases matching TRBD2. The CDR3 loop spans 14 amino acids. Germline V CDR1 and CDR2: SGHTA, FQGNSA. Trimming removed 8 bases from V and 1 base from J; junction bases left unmatched: 0. The CDR3 loop reads CASGTSGGTDTQYF. The CDR3, as DNA: TGTGCCAGCGGGACTAGCGGGGGCACAGATACGCAGTATTTT.

This clonotype was counted a few times. J is TRBJ2-5 and V is TRBV7-8; 12 positions agree with TRBD2. The CDR3 runs 16 residues. Germline V gene data show CDR1 as SGHVS and CDR2 as FQNEAQ. J gave up 4 bases and V 3 bases, and 6 bases lay outside the gene matches. This CDR3 reads CASSLELGLAGETQYF. The CDR3 bases are TGTGCCAGCAGCTTGGAGTTGGGACTAGCGGGAGAGACCCAGTACTTC.

This clonotype has just a few counts. CDR3 in amino acids: CASSQLPAESGANVLTF. DNA for the CDR3: TGCGCCAGCAGCCAACTCCCCGCGGAGTCTGGGGCCAACGTCCTGACTTTC. The chain carries TRBV4-1 and TRBJ2-6; the D is unclear. The CDR3 loop spans 17 amino acids. The V and J ends lost 2 bases and 1 base respectively, with 12 bases between them. The germline CDR1 and CDR2 sequences are MGHRA and YSYEKL.

This clonotype came up many times. The chain has TRBV30 and TRBJ2-7, with 13 nucleotides matching TRBD2. Trimming removed 5 bases from V and 2 bases from J; junction bases left unmatched: 3. The CDR3 length is 14 residues. Germline assignment: CDR1 GTSNPN and CDR2 SVGIG (reference sequence). The CDR3 is CAWETSGRPYEQYF. The DNA of the CDR3 is TGTGCCTGGGAGACTAGCGGGAGGCCCTACGAGCAGTACTTC.

In its sample, this clonotype was seen many times. The gene calls are TRBV5-1 and TRBJ1-1; no firm D call. This CDR3 comprises 14 residues. Trimming stripped 1 base from V and 6 bases from J, with 13 bases between. Germline CDR1 is SGHRS and CDR2 is YFSETQ. In nucleotides, the CDR3 is TGCGCCAGCAGCTTGAGGTGGCGAACGGCTGAAGCTTTCTTT. Translated, it gives CASSLRWRTAEAFF.

J is TRBJ2-3 and V is TRBV6-2 or TRBV6-3; D is unclear. Trimming left V 7 bases short and J 5 bases short, with 10 bases between. The CDR3 contains 12 residues. The germline gives CDR1 MNHEY, CDR2 SVGEGT. CDR3 bases: TGTGCCAGCAAAGGTTCGGGAGATACGCAGTATTTT. It codes for CASKGSGDTQYF.

This clonotype was seen many times. This rearrangement joins TRBV11-1 to TRBJ2-7; 7 bases are shared with TRBD1. CDR3 length equals 13 residues. CDR1 and CDR2 (germline): SGHAT, FQDESV (reference sequence). V was clipped by 1 base and J by 8 bases; unmatched bases: 5. Written as DNA, the CDR3 is TGTGCCAGCAGCTTAGACCGACAGGGCCAGCAGTACTTC. Its translation: CASSLDRQGQQYF.

This clonotype was seen ten or more times. The genes are TRBV11-2 and TRBJ2-1; D ambiguous. The CDR3 sequence is 15 residues long. The V end was cut by 3 bases, the J end by 4 bases, with 13 bases between. Germline V gene data show CDR1 as SGHAT and CDR2 as FQNNGV. CDR3 DNA: TGTGCCAGCAGCTTCTCCCTGATGGAGTACAATGAGCAGTTCTTC. Residues: CASSFSLMEYNEQFF.

The chain has TRBV29-1 and TRBJ2-3, with 10 bases matching TRBD2. Germline V lookup: CDR1 SQVTM, CDR2 ANQGSEA. V dropped 8 bases and J dropped 6; count of bases not matched to a gene: 8. This CDR3 spans 13 amino acids. The CDR3 here is CSLQRGGPDTQYF. Here the CDR3 DNA reads TGCAGCTTACAGCGGGGGGGCCCCGATACGCAGTATTTT.

On this clonotype itself: Given a much more abundant clone one base away, this may be a read error. The V and J genes are TRBV6-1 and TRBJ1-5; D is undetermined. V shed 4 bases and J shed 4 bases, with 8 bases lying between them. CDR3 length equals 13 residues. CDR1 MNHNS and CDR2 SASEGT come from the germline V gene. The CDR3 region has the DNA TGTGCCAGCAGTGCTTCTACTAATCAGCCCCAGCATTTT. Translating gives CASSASTNQPQHF.

With respect to this clonotype: This sequence may be a read error, since a much larger clone differs from it by one base. This chain uses TRBV2 with TRBJ1-5, with TRBD1 matching over 9 bases. Germline V gene sequence: CDR1 SNHLY, CDR2 FYNNEI. The CDR3 spans 13 residues. Trimming removed 11 bases from V and 2 bases from J; junction bases left unmatched: 4. CDR3: CAPQGAGNQPQHF. The CDR3 DNA is TGTGCCCCACAGGGGGCCGGCAATCAGCCCCAGCATTTT.

The rearrangement joins TRBV4-1 to TRBJ1-5, with D uncertain. Looked up from germline, CDR1 is MGHRA and CDR2 is YSYEKL. CDR3 length equals 14 residues. V lost 1 base and J lost 5, with 9 bases in between. CDR3: CASSQGSGDQPQHF. The DNA of the CDR3 is TGCGCCAGCAGCCAAGGGAGCGGGGATCAGCCCCAGCATTTT.

The rearrangement uses TRBV30 and TRBJ1-3, with 8 bases lining up with TRBD1. The CDR3 consists of 14 residues. Germline V gene sequence: CDR1 GTSNPN, CDR2 SVGIG (reference sequence). The V segment lost 2 bases and the J segment 2 bases; nucleotides outside the gene matches: 2. In nucleotides, the CDR3 is TGTGCCTGGAGTAGACAGGGGACTGGAAACACCATATATTTT. Translation gives CAWSRQGTGNTIYF.

This clonotype was observed many times. The chain links TRBV6-6 to TRBJ2-1, with 10 nucleotides matching TRBD1. V dropped 0 bases and J dropped 4; count of bases not matched to a gene: 3. The CDR3 has 16 amino acids. Germline V gives CDR1 MNHNY, CDR2 SVGAGI (reference sequence). The CDR3, as DNA: TGTGCCAGCAGTTACTCTGGACAGGGGGGATACAATGAGCAGTTCTTC. Its protein product is CASSYSGQGGYNEQFF.

This clonotype has ten or more counts. The chain carries TRBV20-1 and TRBJ1-1; D is possibly TRBD1 (6 bases). Germline V gives CDR1 DFQATT, CDR2 SNEGSKA (reference sequence). V lost 0 bases and J 2 bases, leaving 16 bases between the germline ends. The CDR3 has 16 residues. DNA for the CDR3: TGCAGTGCTAGAGATCTCAGGGGTCGAAGTAACACTGAAGCTTTCTTT. Its protein product is CSARDLRGRSNTEAFF.

This clonotype was seen at least ten times. The chain employs TRBV10-3 and TRBJ2-1; TRBD1 might be the D (6 bases). V was cut by 5 bases and J by 7 bases, with 9 bases left in between. The CDR3 loop spans 12 amino acids. Germline-derived CDR1 and CDR2 are ENHRY and SYGVKD. The CDR3 coding sequence is TGTGCCATCAGTTCAGGGGTGAATGAGCAGTTCTTC. It encodes CAISSGVNEQFF.

In this sample, this clonotype turned up many times. V and J are TRBV11-2 and TRBJ2-5; TRBD2 matches 11 bases. V lost 2 bases, J lost 7 bases, and 12 bases stayed unmatched. The CDR3 sequence is 17 residues long. CDR1 and CDR2 (germline): SGHAT, FQNNGV. The CDR3 reads CASSLSPTSGGVGTQYF. For the CDR3, the DNA is TGTGCCAGCAGCTTATCCCCCACTAGCGGGGGAGTAGGGACCCAGTACTTC. Full variable domain (outside the CDR3, taken from reference TRBV11-2 and TRBJ2-5): EAGVAQSPRYKIIEKRQSVAFWCNPISGHATLYWYQQILGQGPKLLIQFQNNGVVDDSQLPKDRFSAERLKGVDSTLKIQPAKLEDSAVYLCASSLSPTSGGVGTQYFGPGTRLLVL.

This clonotype was recorded many times. The chain is built from TRBV3-1 and TRBJ1-5; weak D call: TRBD1 (5 bases). The CDR3 covers 17 residues. The ends were cut back, 3 bases at V and 0 bases at J, with 15 bases in the middle. Germline assignment: CDR1 LGHDT and CDR2 YNNKEL (reference sequence). The CDR3 bases are TGTGCCAGCAGCCAGACCCAGGACATTTATAGCAATCAGCCCCAGCATTTT. Residues: CASSQTQDIYSNQPQHF.

This clonotype was found many times. The V call is TRBV30, the J call TRBJ1-1; D ambiguous. The length of the CDR3 is 11 residues. The V end was cut by 5 bases, the J end by 2 bases, with 6 bases between. Germline V gene sequence: CDR1 GTSNPN, CDR2 SVGIG (reference sequence). In nucleotides, the CDR3 is TGTGCCTGGGCAGTCAACACTGAAGCTTTCTTT. Its translation is CAWAVNTEAFF. Full variable domain (remainder filled in from reference TRBV30 and TRBJ1-1): SQTIHQWPATLVQPVGSPLSLECTVEGTSNPNLYWYRQAAGRGLQLLFYSVGIGQISSEVPQNLSASRPQDRQFILSSKKLLLSDSGFYLCAWAVNTEAFFGQGTRLTVV.

As concerns this clonotype: A much more abundant neighbour one base away suggests this may be a read error. The chain is built from TRBV3-1 and TRBJ2-5, with 9 bases fitting TRBD1. Germline values: CDR1 LGHDT, CDR2 YNNKEL (reference sequence). The CDR3 loop spans 15 amino acids. DNA for the CDR3: TGTGCCAGCAGCGGCGGGACAGGGTTGCAAGGGACCCAGTACTTC. It specifies CASSGGTGLQGTQYF.

This clonotype came up many times. The V call is TRBV6-1, the J call TRBJ1-5, with no clear D. The V gene's germline CDR1 is MNHNS and CDR2 SASEGT. The CDR3 has 16 amino acids. Trimming pared 2 bases from V and 1 base from J, leaving 12 bases between. Here the CDR3 reads CASSELSGLSNQPQHF. The CDR3 DNA follows: TGTGCCAGCAGTGAATTATCAGGATTGAGCAATCAGCCCCAGCATTTT.

This clonotype was picked up many times. V usage is TRBV6-6 and J usage is TRBJ1-1; perhaps TRBD1 as D (6 bases). The CDR3 is made up of 13 amino acids. V was trimmed by 2 bases and J by 5 bases, leaving 9 bases between them. Per germline, CDR1 MNHNY and CDR2 SVGAGI (reference sequence). The CDR3 protein is CASSYGQGTEAFF. In DNA form, the CDR3 reads TGTGCCAGCAGTTACGGGCAGGGGACTGAAGCTTTCTTT.

This clonotype was observed many times. V and J are TRBV3-1 and TRBJ1-1; 7 positions match TRBD1. Germline assignment: CDR1 LGHDT and CDR2 YNNKEL (reference sequence). V was clipped by 1 base and J by 4 bases; unmatched bases: 3. CDR3 length equals 14 residues. The DNA for the CDR3 is TGTGCCAGCAGCCAAGCCGGACAGGCCACTGAAGCTTTCTTT. Protein sequence: CASSQAGQATEAFF.

This clonotype was found many times. The chain combines TRBV29-1 with TRBJ2-7, with 10 bases lining up with TRBD1. V dropped 0 bases and J dropped 4; count of bases not matched to a gene: 3. The CDR3 length is 14 residues. From germline, CDR1 is SQVTM and CDR2 ANQGSEA. CDR3 DNA: TGCAGCGTTGAAGAGGTGGACAGGGGGTACGAGCAGTACTTC. Translated: CSVEEVDRGYEQYF.